The clone carrying this T cell receptor beta chain was observed a few times. Assay used: immunoSEQ multiplex PCR; TCRdb lists only in-frame clones, some missing. The table has 25,000 to 35,000 clones, about nine tenths seen once. The sample is drawn from a study of OX40 agonist ivuxolimab in advanced cancers. Study-level information: Administration of intravenous ivuxolimab to patients occurred every 2 weeks at 0.01 to 10 mg/kg.

The CDR3 has 12 residues. The germline V and J ends were trimmed by 3 bases and 4 bases, with 9 bases remaining between them. The germline V gene has CDR1 SQVTM and CDR2 ANQGSEA. The V gene is TRBV29-1, the J gene TRBJ1-1; D unclear. This TCR was recovered from an adult with an advanced solid tumor such as melanoma, head and neck, liver or kidney cancer. The starting material was CD4+ or CD8+ T cells sorted from blood, obtained in a trial of the OX40 agonist ivuxolimab. CDR3 in DNA: TGCAGCGTTGACTGGGTTCCCACTGAAGCTTTCTTT. Translation: CSVDWVPTEAFF.